This T cell receptor beta chain was found in a study of blood T cell repertoires in COVID-19. Study information: Acute and convalescent COVID-19 specimens originated in the United States, Italy and Spain. Nucleic acid was either cDNA or gDNA, and it came from T cells, B-cell-depleted T cells, or PBMCs.

In the original processing: It was from reference gene primer amplification that nucleated cell counts were estimated. TCRdb's table, derived via immunoSEQ multiplex PCR, lists solely in-frame clones and lacks some. V and J calls and clone size are given by that table; D and trimming were obtained from the DNA. The data show 200,000 to 250,000 clones, 83% seen once. This CDR3 spans 17 amino acids. V lost 3 bases, J lost 0 bases, and 7 bases stayed unmatched. Germline-derived CDR1 and CDR2 are SGHAT and FQNNGV. The sequence derives from a woman in her fifties or sixties with acute or convalescent COVID-19. Sequencing was carried out using peripheral blood. The V and J genes are TRBV11-2 and TRBJ2-3; 9 bases agree with TRBD1. CDR3 nucleotides: TGTGCCAGCAGCTTGGCGACAGGGGGGACTAGCACAGATACGCAGTATTTT. The encoded protein is CASSLATGGTSTDTQYF.